This T cell receptor (beta chain) was captured in a study of OX40 agonist ivuxolimab in advanced cancers. In the study overall: Ivuxolimab, an agonistic anti-OX40 (CD134) antibody, was given to patients. General observations from the study: CD8+ T cells (on average) carried more expanded clones than CD4+ T cells. Partial responders treated at 0.1-3.0 mg/kg exhibited clonal expansion among the lowest measured. The study observed clonal expansion of CD4+ and CD8+ blood T cells by week 6 at 0.1 to 3.0 mg/kg.

A word on this clone: Its antigen is not identified. The junction differs from germline at one of its ends, possibly a read error.

The CDR3 length is 11 residues. Germline V lookup: CDR1 MNHEY, CDR2 SVGAGI. Profiling relied on immunoSEQ multiplex PCR, and the TCRdb table lists in-frame clones only, not all of them. The table shows some 42,000 clones, with over 75% occurring only once. The chain links TRBV6-5 to TRBJ1-1; D is possibly TRBD1 (6 bases). The receptor was derived from an adult with an advanced solid tumor such as melanoma, head and neck, liver or kidney cancer. The source was CD4+ or CD8+ T cells sorted from blood, collected in a trial of the OX40 agonist ivuxolimab. The CDR3: CASSTITGWVF. The CDR3 DNA sequence: TGTGCCAGCAGCACTATCACAGGGTGGGTCTTT.